The clone carrying this T cell receptor beta chain was observed a handful of times. TCRdb passed the RT-PCR reads through MiXCR, listing each CDR3 protein once. This table holds about 680,000 distinct CDR3 sequences, approximately 15% found once. With 1 base clipped from V and 7 bases from J, the junction kept 4 bases outside the gene matches. The germline V gene encodes CDR1 SGHDT and CDR2 YYEEEE. This CDR3 spans 13 amino acids. The chain couples TRBV5-6 to TRBJ2-7, with 8 nucleotides matching TRBD2. Sequencing was done on a sample of memory CD4+ T cells from blood. This receptor was taken from a female donor in good health, serving as a healthy control. The CDR3 DNA reads as TGTGCCAGCAGCTTGACGGGAGGGTGGGAGCAGTACTTC. This encodes CASSLTGGWEQYF.